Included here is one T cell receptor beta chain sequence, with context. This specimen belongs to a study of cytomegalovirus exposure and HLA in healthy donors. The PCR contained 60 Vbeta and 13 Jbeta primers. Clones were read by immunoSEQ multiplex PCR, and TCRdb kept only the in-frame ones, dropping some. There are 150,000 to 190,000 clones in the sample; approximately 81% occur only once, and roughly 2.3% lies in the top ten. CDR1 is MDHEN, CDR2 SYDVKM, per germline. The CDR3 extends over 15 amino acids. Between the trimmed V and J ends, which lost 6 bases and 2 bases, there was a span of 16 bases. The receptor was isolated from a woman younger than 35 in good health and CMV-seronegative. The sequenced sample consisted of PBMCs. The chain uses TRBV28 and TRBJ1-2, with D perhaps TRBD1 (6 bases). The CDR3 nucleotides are TGTGCCAGCAGCAGCATAGGGGGTGACAACTATGGCTACACCTTC. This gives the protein CASSSIGGDNYGYTF.